This T cell receptor beta chain was recorded in a study of blood T cell repertoires in COVID-19. The wider study: Whether acute or convalescent, the COVID-19 samples came from the United States, Italy and Spain.

This clone appeared a single time. Per the original data handling: Amplification of reference gene primers was used by the study to estimate nucleated cell counts. Sequencing used immunoSEQ multiplex PCR; TCRdb keeps in-frame clones, though not all of them. The V and J calls and clone size are taken from that table; D and trimming were inferred from the DNA. This sample carries some 180,000 clones, 70% to 80% of them seen once, and the ten largest clones take roughly 5.6%. The sequenced sample was peripheral blood. This TCR derives from a woman aged 40 to 50 with COVID-19, enrolled during active disease.

In DNA form, the CDR3 reads TGTGCCAGCAGCCCCTCCTTTGAGGGCGAAAAACTGTTTTTT. It translates to CASSPSFEGEKLFF. The V gene is TRBV7-9, the J gene TRBJ1-4, with no clear D. Germline V gives CDR1 SEHNR, CDR2 FQNEAQ (reference sequence). The CDR3 is made up of 14 amino acids. V lost 5 bases to trimming and J lost 8 bases, with 15 bases between them.